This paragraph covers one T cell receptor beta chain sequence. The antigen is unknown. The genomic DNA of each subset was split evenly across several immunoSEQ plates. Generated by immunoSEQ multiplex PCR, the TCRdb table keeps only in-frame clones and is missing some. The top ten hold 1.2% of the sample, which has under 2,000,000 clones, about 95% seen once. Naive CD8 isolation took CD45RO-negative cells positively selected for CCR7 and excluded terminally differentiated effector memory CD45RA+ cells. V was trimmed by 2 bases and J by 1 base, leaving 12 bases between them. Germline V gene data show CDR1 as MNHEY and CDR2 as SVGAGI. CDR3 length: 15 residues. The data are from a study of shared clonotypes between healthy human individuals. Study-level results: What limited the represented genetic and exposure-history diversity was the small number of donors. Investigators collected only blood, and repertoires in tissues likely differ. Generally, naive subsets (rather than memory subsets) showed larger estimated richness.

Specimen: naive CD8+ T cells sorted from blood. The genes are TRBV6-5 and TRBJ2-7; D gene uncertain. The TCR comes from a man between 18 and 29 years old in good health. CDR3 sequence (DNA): TGTGCCAGCAGTTACACCCCTTGGGGTTCCTACGAGCAGTACTTC. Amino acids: CASSYTPWGSYEQYF.